This T cell receptor (beta chain) originates from a study of shared clonotypes between healthy human individuals. About the study: Aged between 18 and 49, the donors were two women and a few men.

Some clones are missing from TCRdb's copy, which holds only in-frame ones; the method was immunoSEQ multiplex PCR. The sample has under 300,000 clones; 65% are singletons. V shed 10 bases, J shed 0 bases, and the junction held 9 bases outside the gene matches. Germline V gene lookup returns CDR1 ENHRY and CDR2 SYGVKD. This CDR3 contains 14 residues. The chain carries TRBV10-3 and TRBJ2-7, with 7 nucleotides matching TRBD2. This clonotype was obtained from a man aged 30-40 years in good health. Specimen: memory CD4+ T cells sorted from blood. The subset is: CD45RA-negative fraction. The CDR3 DNA follows: TGTGCCACCCAAGCGGGGCAAAACTCCTACGAGCAGTACTTC. Protein sequence: CATQAGQNSYEQYF.